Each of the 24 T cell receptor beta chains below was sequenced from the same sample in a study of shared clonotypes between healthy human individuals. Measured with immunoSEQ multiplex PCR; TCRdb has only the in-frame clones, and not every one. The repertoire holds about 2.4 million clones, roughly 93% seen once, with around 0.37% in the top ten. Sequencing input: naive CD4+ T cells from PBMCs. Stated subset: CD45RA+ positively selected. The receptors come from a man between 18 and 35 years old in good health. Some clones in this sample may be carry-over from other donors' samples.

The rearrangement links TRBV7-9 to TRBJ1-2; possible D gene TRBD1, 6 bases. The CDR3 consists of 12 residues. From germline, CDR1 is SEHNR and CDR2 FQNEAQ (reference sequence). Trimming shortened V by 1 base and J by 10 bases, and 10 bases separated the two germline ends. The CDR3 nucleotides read TGTGCCAGCAGCTTAGAACAGGGAAACTACACCTTC. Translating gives CASSLEQGNYTF.

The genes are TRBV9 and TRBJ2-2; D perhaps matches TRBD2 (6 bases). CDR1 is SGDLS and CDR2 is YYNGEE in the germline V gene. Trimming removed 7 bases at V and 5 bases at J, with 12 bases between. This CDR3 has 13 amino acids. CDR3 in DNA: TGTGCCAGCCTCGGGGAGGTAACCGGGGAGCTGTTTTTT. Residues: CASLGEVTGELFF. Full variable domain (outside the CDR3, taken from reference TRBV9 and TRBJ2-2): DSGVTQTPKHLITATGQRVTLRCSPRSGDLSVYWYQQSLDQGLQFLIQYYNGEERAKGNILERFSAQQFPDLHSELNLSSLELGDSALYFCASLGEVTGELFFGEGSRLTVL.

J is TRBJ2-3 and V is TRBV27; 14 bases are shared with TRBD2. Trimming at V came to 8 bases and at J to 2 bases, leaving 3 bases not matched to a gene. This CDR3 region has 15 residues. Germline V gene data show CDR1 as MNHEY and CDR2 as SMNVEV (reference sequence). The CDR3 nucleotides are TGTGCCAGCGGACTAGCGGGAGGTCTCACAGATACGCAGTATTTT. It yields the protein CASGLAGGLTDTQYF.

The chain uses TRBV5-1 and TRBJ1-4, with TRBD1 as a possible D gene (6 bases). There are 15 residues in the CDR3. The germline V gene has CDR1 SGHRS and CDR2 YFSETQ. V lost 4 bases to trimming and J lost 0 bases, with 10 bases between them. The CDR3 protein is CASSPEGATNEKLFF. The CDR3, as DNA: TGCGCCAGCAGCCCTGAGGGGGCAACTAATGAAAAACTGTTTTTT. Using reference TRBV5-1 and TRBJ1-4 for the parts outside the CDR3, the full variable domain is KAGVTQTPRYLIKTRGQQVTLSCSPISGHRSVSWYQQTPGQGLQFLFEYFSETQRNKGNFPGRFSGRQFSNSRSEMNVSTLELGDSALYLCASSPEGATNEKLFFGSGTQLSVL.

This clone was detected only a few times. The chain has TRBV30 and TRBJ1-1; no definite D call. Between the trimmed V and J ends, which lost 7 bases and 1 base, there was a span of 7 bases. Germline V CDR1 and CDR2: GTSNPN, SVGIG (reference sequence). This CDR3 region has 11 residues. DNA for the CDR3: TGTGCCTCCCCGGGGAACACTGAAGCTTTCTTT. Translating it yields CASPGNTEAFF. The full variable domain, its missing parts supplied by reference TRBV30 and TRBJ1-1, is SQTIHQWPATLVQPVGSPLSLECTVEGTSNPNLYWYRQAAGRGLQLLFYSVGIGQISSEVPQNLSASRPQDRQFILSSKKLLLSDSGFYLCASPGNTEAFFGQGTRLTVV.

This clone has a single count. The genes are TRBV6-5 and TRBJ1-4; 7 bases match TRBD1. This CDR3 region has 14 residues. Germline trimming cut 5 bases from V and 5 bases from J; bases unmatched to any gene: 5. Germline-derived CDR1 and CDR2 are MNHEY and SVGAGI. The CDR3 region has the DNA TGTGCCAGCAGTAGAGGGGGCCTAAATGAAAAACTGTTTTTT. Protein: CASSRGGLNEKLFF.

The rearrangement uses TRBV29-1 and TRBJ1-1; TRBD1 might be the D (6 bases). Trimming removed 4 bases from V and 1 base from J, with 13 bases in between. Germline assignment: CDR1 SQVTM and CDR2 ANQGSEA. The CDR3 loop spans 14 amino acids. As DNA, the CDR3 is TGCAGCGTTGTTGGAGGGGGTTGGAACACTGAAGCTTTCTTT. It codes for CSVVGGGWNTEAFF.

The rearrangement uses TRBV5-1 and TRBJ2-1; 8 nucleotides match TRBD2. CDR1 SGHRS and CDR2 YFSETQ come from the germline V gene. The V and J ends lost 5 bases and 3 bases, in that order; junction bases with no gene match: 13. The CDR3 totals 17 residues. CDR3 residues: CASSPGTSSYVYNEQFF. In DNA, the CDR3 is TGCGCCAGCAGTCCCGGGACTAGTTCGTATGTCTACAATGAGCAGTTCTTC.

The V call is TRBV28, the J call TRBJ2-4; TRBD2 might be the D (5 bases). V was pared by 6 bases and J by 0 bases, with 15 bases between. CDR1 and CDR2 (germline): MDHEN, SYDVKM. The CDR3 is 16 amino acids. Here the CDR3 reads CASRDFRPLAKNIQYF. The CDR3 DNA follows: TGTGCCAGCAGGGACTTTCGCCCACTAGCCAAAAACATTCAGTACTTC.

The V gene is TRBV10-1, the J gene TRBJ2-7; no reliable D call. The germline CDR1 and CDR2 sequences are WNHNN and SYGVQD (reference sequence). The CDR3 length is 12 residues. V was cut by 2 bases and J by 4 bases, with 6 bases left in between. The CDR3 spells CASSEQPYEQYF. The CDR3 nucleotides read TGCGCCAGCAGTGAGCAGCCGTACGAGCAGTACTTC.

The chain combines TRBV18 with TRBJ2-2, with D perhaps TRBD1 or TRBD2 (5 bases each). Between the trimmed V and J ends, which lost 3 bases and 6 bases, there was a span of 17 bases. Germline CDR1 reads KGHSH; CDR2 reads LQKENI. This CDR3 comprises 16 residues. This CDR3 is CASSPWDARRSGELFF. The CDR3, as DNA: TGTGCCAGCTCACCGTGGGACGCCCGGAGGTCCGGGGAGCTGTTTTTT.

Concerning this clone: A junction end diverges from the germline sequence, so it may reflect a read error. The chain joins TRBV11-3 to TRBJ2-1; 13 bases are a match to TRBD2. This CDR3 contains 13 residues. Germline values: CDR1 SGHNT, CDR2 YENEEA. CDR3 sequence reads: CASSQLAGGPRVF. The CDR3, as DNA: TGTGCCAGCAGCCAACTAGCGGGAGGGCCCAGGGTCTTC.

The CDR3 DNA sequence: TGTGCCAGCAGTTTTCAGCGCTATGAGCAGTTCTTC. It yields the protein CASSFQRYEQFF. This rearrangement joins TRBV6-1 to TRBJ2-1; D is unresolved. CDR3 size: 12 residues. Germline V gives CDR1 MNHNS, CDR2 SASEGT. Trimming cost V 5 bases and J 8 bases, with 10 bases left between them.

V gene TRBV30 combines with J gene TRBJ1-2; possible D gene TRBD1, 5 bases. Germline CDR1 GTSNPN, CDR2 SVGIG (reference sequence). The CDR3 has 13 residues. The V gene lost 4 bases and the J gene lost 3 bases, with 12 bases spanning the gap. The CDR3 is CAWKTDLYYGYTF. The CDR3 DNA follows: TGTGCCTGGAAGACAGATCTTTACTATGGCTACACCTTC.

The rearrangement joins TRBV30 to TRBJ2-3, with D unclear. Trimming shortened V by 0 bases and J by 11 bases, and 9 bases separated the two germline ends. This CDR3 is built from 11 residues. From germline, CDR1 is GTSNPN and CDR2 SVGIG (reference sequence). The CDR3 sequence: CAWSVQPQQYF. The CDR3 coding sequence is TGTGCCTGGAGTGTACAGCCGCAGCAGTATTTT. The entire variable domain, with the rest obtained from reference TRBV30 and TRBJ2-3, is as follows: SQTIHQWPATLVQPVGSPLSLECTVEGTSNPNLYWYRQAAGRGLQLLFYSVGIGQISSEVPQNLSASRPQDRQFILSSKKLLLSDSGFYLCAWSVQPQQYFGPGTRLTVL.

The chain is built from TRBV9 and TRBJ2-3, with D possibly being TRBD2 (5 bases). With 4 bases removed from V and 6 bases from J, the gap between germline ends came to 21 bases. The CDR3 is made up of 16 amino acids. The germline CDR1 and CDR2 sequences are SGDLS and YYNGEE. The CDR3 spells CASSSQSGRGLDTQYF. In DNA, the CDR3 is TGTGCCAGCAGCTCCCAAAGCGGTCGGGGTCTGGATACGCAGTATTTT.

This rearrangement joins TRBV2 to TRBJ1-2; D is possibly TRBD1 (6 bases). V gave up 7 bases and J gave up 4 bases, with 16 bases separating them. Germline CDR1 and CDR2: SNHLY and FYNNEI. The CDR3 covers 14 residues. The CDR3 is CASKAQQGSYGYTF. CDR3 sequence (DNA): TGTGCCAGCAAAGCTCAGCAGGGGTCCTATGGCTACACCTTC.

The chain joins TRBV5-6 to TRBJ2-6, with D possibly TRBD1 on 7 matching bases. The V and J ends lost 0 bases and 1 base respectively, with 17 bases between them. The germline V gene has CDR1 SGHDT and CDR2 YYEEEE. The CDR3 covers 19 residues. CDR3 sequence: CASSLAGGQLISGANVLTF. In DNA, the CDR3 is TGTGCCAGCAGCTTGGCCGGGGGACAGCTAATTTCTGGGGCCAACGTCCTGACTTTC.

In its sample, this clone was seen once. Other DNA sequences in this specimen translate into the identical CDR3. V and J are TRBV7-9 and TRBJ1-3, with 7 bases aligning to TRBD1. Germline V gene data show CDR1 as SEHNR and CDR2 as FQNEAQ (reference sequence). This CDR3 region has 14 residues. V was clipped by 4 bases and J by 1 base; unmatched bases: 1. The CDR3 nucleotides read TGTGCCAGCAGCTCCAGGGGGTCTGGAAACACCATATATTTT. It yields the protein CASSSRGSGNTIYF.

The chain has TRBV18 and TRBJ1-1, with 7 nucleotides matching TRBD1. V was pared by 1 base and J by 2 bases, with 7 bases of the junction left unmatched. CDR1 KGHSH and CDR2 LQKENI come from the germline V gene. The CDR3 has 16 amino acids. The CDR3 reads CASSPQRQGRNTEAFF. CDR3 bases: TGTGCCAGCTCACCACAAAGACAGGGAAGAAACACTGAAGCTTTCTTT.

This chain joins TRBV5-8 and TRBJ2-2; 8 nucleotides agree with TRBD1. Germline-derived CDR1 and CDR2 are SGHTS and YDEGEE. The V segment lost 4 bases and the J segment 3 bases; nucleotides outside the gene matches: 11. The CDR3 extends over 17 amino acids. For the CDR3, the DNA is TGTGCCAGCAGCCCCCTGGGGTGGACAGGGTACACCGGGGAGCTGTTTTTT. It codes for CASSPLGWTGYTGELFF.

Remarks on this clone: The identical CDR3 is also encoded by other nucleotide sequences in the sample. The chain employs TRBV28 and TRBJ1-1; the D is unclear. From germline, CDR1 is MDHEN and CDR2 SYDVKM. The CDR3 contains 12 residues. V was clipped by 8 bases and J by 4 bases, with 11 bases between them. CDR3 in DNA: TGTGCCAGCGGGGTTGTCGGCACTGAAGCTTTCTTT. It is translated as CASGVVGTEAFF.

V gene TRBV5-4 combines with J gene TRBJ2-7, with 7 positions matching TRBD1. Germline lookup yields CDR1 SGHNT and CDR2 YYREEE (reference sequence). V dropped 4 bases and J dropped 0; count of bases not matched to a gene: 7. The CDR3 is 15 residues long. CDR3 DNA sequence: TGTGCCAGCAGCGGGGCCGGGACAGTCTCCTACGAGCAGTACTTC. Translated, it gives CASSGAGTVSYEQYF. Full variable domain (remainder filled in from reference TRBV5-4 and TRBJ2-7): ETGVTQSPTHLIKTRGQQVTLRCSSQSGHNTVSWYQQALGQGPQFIFQYYREEENGRGNFPPRFSGLQFPNYSSELNVNALELDDSALYLCASSGAGTVSYEQYFGPGTRLTVT.

CDR3 loop: CASSLAPRQGANVLTF. In DNA, the CDR3 is TGTGCCAGCAGCTTAGCCCCCAGACAGGGGGCCAACGTCCTGACTTTC. The gene calls are TRBV7-2 and TRBJ2-6; tentative D call: TRBD1 (5 bases). Germline CDR1 SGHTA, CDR2 FQGNSA. Trimming removed 0 bases at V and 4 bases at J, with 10 bases between. CDR3 length: 16 residues. Looking up the rest from reference TRBV7-2 and TRBJ2-6 gives the full variable domain: GAGVSQSPSNKVTEKGKDVELRCDPISGHTALYWYRQSLGQGLEFLIYFQGNSAPDKSGLPSDRFSAERTGGSVSTLTIQRTQQEDSAVYLCASSLAPRQGANVLTFGAGSRLTVL.